These T cell receptor beta chains were read from a single sample in a study of OX40 agonist ivuxolimab in advanced cancers. Measured with immunoSEQ multiplex PCR; TCRdb has only the in-frame clones, and not every one. This repertoire shows approximately 86,000 clones, about 90% found once; its top ten account for roughly 1.1%. Sequencing was performed on CD4+ or CD8+ T cells sorted from blood, taken in a trial of the OX40 agonist ivuxolimab. These TCRs come from an adult with an advanced solid tumor such as melanoma, head and neck, liver or kidney cancer. Each CDR3 is given with its conserved first and last residue. A D gene is named only where the DNA matches it firmly. For some rows the clone size is stated as once, few or many, or as a class when expanded; others skip it.

abundance	v_gene	d_gene	j_gene	CDR3nt	CDR3aa
few	TRBV30	-	TRBJ1-1	TGTGCCTGGAGAACGCAGATGAACACTGAAGCTTTCTTT	CAWRTQMNTEAFF
-	TRBV5-1	TRBD1	TRBJ2-5	TGCGCCAGCAGCTTGGGGGTAAACAGGGGAATCCAAGAGACCCAGTACTTC	CASSLGVNRGIQETQYF
-	TRBV5-1	TRBD1	TRBJ1-4	TGCGCCAGCAGCCTGAACAGGGGGGATGAAAAACTGTTTTTT	CASSLNRGDEKLFF
once	TRBV5-1	-	TRBJ1-3	TGCGCCAGCAGCTTGGTAGAATCCACCACGAGCTCTGGAAACACCATATATTTT	CASSLVESTTSSGNTIYF
-	TRBV6-5	-	TRBJ2-5	TGTGCCAGCAGTCCGCGACTAGGGGGGGAGACCCAGTACTTC	CASSPRLGGETQYF
once	TRBV10-1	-	TRBJ2-6	TGCGCCAGCCCTACCCCGACACGATCCTCTGGGGCCAACGTCCTGACTTTC	CASPTPTRSSGANVLTF
-	TRBV19	-	TRBJ1-2	TGTGCCAGTAGTATGTATCCAAGGGGCCAGGGAGGCGTCTATGGCTACACCTTC	CASSMYPRGQGGVYGYTF
-	TRBV7-9	TRBD2	TRBJ2-5	TGTGCCAGCAGCTTGAGGGGCGGGAGTTTCCCAGAGACCCAGTACTTC	CASSLRGGSFPETQYF
-	TRBV28	-	TRBJ1-2	TGTGCCAGCAGTGGGGGGGCGGAAGGCTACACCTTC	CASSGGAEGYTF
-	TRBV7-9	-	TRBJ2-1	TGTGCCAGCAGTGGGGGAACTAACTACAATGAGCAGTTCTTC	CASSGGTNYNEQFF
once	TRBV11-2	-	TRBJ1-3	TGTGCCAGCAGCTTAGAGTACCAGACCTCTGGAAACACCATATATTTT	CASSLEYQTSGNTIYF
-	TRBV2	-	TRBJ2-5	TGTGCCAGCAGTGTGGACCGCCAAGAGACCCAGTACTTC	CASSVDRQETQYF
-	TRBV5-1	-	TRBJ2-3	TGCGCCAGCAGCTTGGCAGGGACAGATACGCAGTATTTT	CASSLAGTDTQYF
-	TRBV10-3	TRBD2	TRBJ2-3	TGTGCCACCGGAACGGGAATAGCGGGAGTGAGTGTTAGTGTGGGTACGCAGTATTTT	CATGTGIAGVSVSVGTQYF
-	TRBV10-3	-	TRBJ2-5	TGTGCCATCTCACCTGGTGGGGAGACCCAGTACTTC	CAISPGGETQYF
few	TRBV11-3	-	TRBJ1-4	TGTGCCAGCAGCTTTTCATCAGCAACTAATGAAAAACTGTTTTTT	CASSFSSATNEKLFF
-	TRBV11-2	-	TRBJ2-3	TGTGCCAGCAGACGCTTTTCCGGGCCACTTCACGGCACAGATACGCAGTATTTT	CASRRFSGPLHGTDTQYF
-	TRBV5-1	-	TRBJ2-7	TGCGCCAGCAGCTTAACTAGCCTCAACGAGCAGTACTTC	CASSLTSLNEQYF
-	TRBV20-1	-	TRBJ2-7	TGCAGTGCTAGGGGTCCTCTCGAGCAGTACTTC	CSARGPLEQYF
once	TRBV5-5	TRBD1	TRBJ1-4	TGTGCCAGCAGCTTTGGGGGGACAGGGGGCGAAAAACTGTTTTTT	CASSFGGTGGEKLFF
-	TRBV5-1	TRBD2	TRBJ2-7	TGCGCCAGCAGCTCCCCCTCGACTAGCGGGATAAACGAGCAGTACTTC	CASSSPSTSGINEQYF
-	TRBV27	-	TRBJ2-7	TGTGCCAGCAGTCCCTCGTCCTCGGGTGGCTACGAGCAGTACTTC	CASSPSSSGGYEQYF
few	TRBV18	-	TRBJ2-3	TGTGCCAGCTCACCACCGACGAGGCTAGATACGCAGTATTTT	CASSPPTRLDTQYF
-	TRBV2	-	TRBJ2-3	TGTGCCAGCAGTGTCGGCCCGGGGGGCACAGATACGCAGTATTTT	CASSVGPGGTDTQYF
-	TRBV11-1	-	TRBJ2-2	TGTGCCAGCAGCTTATCCAGGGCCACCGGGGAGCTGTTTTTT	CASSLSRATGELFF
once	TRBV7-2	-	TRBJ1-5	TGTGCCAGCAGCTTAGGGGGGGGCGCTCGGCAGCCCCAGCATTTT	CASSLGGGARQPQHF
-	TRBV12-2	-	TRBJ2-2	TGTGCAAGTCGCTTAGGAGTCACCGGGGAGCTGTTTTTT	CASRLGVTGELFF
-	TRBV28	-	TRBJ2-2	TGTGCCAGCAGTCTAGGGCTTTTGCGGCGGGTAAGGGACACCGGGGAGCTGTTTTTT	CASSLGLLRRVRDTGELFF
-	TRBV11-2	-	TRBJ2-5	TGTGCCAGCACCCAAGGCGTACAAGAGACCCAGTACTTC	CASTQGVQETQYF
-	TRBV6-5	TRBD1	TRBJ2-7	TGTGCCAGCAGTCGACAGGGTTCGACCTACGAGCAGTACTTC	CASSRQGSTYEQYF
-	TRBV14	-	TRBJ2-6	TGTGCCAGCAGCCAAGATACGGGGGCCAACGTCCTGACTTTC	CASSQDTGANVLTF
-	TRBV23-1	-	TRBJ1-2	TGCGCCAGCAGTCAAGGGGGTAGTAACTATGGCTACACCTTC	CASSQGGSNYGYTF
-	TRBV2	-	TRBJ2-6	TGTGCCAGCGCCCTGTTAGGGGGTAAGGATTCTGGGGCCAACGTCCTGACTTTC	CASALLGGKDSGANVLTF
-	TRBV5-1	-	TRBJ1-5	TGCGCCAGCAGCTTGGACAGGCCTGATCAGCCCCAGCATTTT	CASSLDRPDQPQHF
-	TRBV19	-	TRBJ2-1	TGTGCCAGTAGTTCTGCCGGGACTTCCAGCAATGAGCAGTTCTTC	CASSSAGTSSNEQFF
-	TRBV5-1	-	TRBJ2-1	TGCGCCAGCAGCTTGGAGCAGGACCTGGGCTACAATGAGCAGTTCTTC	CASSLEQDLGYNEQFF
-	TRBV28	-	TRBJ2-4	TGTGCCAGCAGTTCCCCGGGGGCGGGAGTGTACAAAAACATTCAGTACTTC	CASSSPGAGVYKNIQYF
once	TRBV2	-	TRBJ2-2	TGTGCCAGCAGTGACCAACGTGCCACCGGGGAGCTGTTTTTT	CASSDQRATGELFF
-	TRBV7-9	-	TRBJ1-1	TGTGCCAGCAGCTTAGCGCCGGAGATGAACACTGAAGCTTTCTTT	CASSLAPEMNTEAFF
-	TRBV28	-	TRBJ1-1	TGTGCCAGCAGCTCCCCGGGGGGAGGGTGGAGCACTGAAGCTTTCTTT	CASSSPGGGWSTEAFF
-	TRBV11-2	-	TRBJ2-1	TGTGCCAGCAGCGCCGACCAGAGTATGGAGCAGTTCTTC	CASSADQSMEQFF